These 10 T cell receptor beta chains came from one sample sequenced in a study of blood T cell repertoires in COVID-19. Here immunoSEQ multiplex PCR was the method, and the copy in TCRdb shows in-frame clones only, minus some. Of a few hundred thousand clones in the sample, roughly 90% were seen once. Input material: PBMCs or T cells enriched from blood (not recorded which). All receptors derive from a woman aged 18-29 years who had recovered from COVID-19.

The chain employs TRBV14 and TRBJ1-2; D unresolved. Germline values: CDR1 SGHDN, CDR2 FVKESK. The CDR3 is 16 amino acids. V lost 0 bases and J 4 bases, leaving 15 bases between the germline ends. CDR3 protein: CASSQEQNILFYGYTF. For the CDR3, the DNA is TGTGCCAGCAGCCAAGAACAGAACATCTTGTTCTATGGCTACACCTTC.

Here the CDR3 reads CASSQVQGSPGYTF. DNA of the CDR3: TGTGCCAGCAGCCAAGTTCAGGGATCTCCTGGCTACACCTTC. The gene calls are TRBV3-1 (or the pseudogene TRBV3-2) and TRBJ1-2; D is possibly TRBD1 (5 bases). Germline V gives CDR1 LGHDT, CDR2 YNNKEL (reference sequence). The length of the CDR3 is 14 residues. Trimming stripped 1 base from V and 7 bases from J, with 13 bases between.

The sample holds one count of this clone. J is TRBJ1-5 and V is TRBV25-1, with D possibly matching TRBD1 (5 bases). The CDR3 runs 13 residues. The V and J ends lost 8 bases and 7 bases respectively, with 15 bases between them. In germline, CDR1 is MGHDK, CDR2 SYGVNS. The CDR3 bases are TGTGCCAGCTCTACTGGGGCAGGGCAGCCCCAGCATTTT. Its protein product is CASSTGAGQPQHF.

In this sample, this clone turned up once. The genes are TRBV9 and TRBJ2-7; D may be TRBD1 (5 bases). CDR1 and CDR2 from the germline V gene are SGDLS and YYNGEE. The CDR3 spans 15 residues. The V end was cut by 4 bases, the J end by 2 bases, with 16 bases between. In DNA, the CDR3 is TGTGCCAGCAGCAGCCTGCCAGGGTCTACCTACGAGCAGTACTTC. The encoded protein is CASSSLPGSTYEQYF. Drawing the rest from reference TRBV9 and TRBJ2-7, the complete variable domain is DSGVTQTPKHLITATGQRVTLRCSPRSGDLSVYWYQQSLDQGLQFLIQYYNGEERAKGNILERFSAQQFPDLHSELNLSSLELGDSALYFCASSSLPGSTYEQYFGPGTRLTVT.

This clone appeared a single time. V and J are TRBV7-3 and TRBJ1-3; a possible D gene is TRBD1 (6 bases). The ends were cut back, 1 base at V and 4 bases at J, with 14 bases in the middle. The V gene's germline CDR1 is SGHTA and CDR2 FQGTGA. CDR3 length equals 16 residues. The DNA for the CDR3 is TGTGCCAGCAGCTTAAGGCGGCAGGGGCACGGAAACACCATATATTTT. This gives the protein CASSLRRQGHGNTIYF.

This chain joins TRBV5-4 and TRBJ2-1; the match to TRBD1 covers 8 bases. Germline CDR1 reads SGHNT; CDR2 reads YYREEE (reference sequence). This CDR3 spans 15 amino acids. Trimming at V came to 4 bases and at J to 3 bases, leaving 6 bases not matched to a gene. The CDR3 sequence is CASSQGQVIYNEQFF. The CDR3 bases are TGTGCCAGCAGCCAGGGACAGGTGATCTACAATGAGCAGTTCTTC.

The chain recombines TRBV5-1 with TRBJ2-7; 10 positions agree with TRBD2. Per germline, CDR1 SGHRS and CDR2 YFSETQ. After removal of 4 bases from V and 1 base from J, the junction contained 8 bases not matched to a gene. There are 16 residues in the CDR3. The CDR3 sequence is CASSPISGGRSYEQYF. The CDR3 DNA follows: TGCGCCAGCAGCCCGATTAGCGGGGGGAGATCCTACGAGCAGTACTTC.

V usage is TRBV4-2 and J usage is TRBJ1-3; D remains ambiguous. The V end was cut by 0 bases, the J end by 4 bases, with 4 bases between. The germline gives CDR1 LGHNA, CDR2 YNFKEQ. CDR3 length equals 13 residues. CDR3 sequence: CASSQDMGNTIYF. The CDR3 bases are TGTGCCAGCAGCCAAGATATGGGAAACACCATATATTTT.

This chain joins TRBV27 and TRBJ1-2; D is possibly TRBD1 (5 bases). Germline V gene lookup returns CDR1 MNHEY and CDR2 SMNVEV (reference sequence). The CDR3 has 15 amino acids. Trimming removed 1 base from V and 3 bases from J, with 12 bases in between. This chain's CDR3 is CASSLLAGLYYGYTF. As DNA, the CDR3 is TGTGCCAGCAGTTTATTGGCAGGGCTGTACTATGGCTACACCTTC.

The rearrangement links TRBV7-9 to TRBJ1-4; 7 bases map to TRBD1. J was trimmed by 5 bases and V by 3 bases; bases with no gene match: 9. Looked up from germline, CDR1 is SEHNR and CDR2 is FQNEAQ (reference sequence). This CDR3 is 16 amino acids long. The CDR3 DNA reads TGTGCCAGCAGCTTGAGTCCCGGACAGGCGAATGAAAAACTGTTTTTT. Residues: CASSLSPGQANEKLFF. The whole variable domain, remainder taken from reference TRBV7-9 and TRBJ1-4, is DTGVSQNPRHKITKRGQNVTFRCDPISEHNRLYWYRQTLGQGPEFLTYFQNEAQLEKSRLLSDRFSAERPKGSFSTLEIQRTEQGDSAMYLCASSLSPGQANEKLFFGSGTQLSVL.